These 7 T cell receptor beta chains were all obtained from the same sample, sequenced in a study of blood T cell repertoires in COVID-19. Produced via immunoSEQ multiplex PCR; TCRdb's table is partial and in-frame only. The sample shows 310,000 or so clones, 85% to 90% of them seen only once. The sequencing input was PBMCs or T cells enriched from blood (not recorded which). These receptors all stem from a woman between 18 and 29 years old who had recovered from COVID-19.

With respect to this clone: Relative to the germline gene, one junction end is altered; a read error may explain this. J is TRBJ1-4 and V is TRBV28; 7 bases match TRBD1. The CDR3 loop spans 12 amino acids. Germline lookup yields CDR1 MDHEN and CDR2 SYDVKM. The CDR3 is CATSTGDEKLFF. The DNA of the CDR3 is TGTGCCACCAGTACAGGGGATGAAAAACTGTTTTTT.

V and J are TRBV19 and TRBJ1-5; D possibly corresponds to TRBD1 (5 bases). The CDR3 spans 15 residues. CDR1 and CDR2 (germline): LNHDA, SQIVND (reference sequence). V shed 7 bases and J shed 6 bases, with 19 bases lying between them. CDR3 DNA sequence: TGTGCCAGTACCCCCTCCGGGCAGGGTTCTCAGCCCCAGCATTTT. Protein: CASTPSGQGSQPQHF.

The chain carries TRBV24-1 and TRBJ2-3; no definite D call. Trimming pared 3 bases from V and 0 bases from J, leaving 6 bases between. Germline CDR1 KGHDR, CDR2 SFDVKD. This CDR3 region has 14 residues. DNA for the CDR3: TGTGCCACCAGTGATCGCAGAAGCACAGATACGCAGTATTTT. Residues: CATSDRRSTDTQYF.

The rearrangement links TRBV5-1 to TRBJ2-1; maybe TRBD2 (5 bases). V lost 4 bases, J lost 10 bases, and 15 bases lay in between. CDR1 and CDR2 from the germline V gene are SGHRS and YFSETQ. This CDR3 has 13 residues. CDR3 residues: CASSALRAEEQFF. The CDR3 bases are TGCGCCAGCAGCGCCTTGAGGGCCGAAGAGCAGTTCTTC.

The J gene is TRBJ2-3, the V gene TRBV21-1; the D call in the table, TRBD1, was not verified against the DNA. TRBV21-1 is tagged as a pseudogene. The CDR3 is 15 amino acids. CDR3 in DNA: TGTGCCAGCAGCCTTCGCCGGACAGGAACAGATACGCAGTATTTT. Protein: CASSLRRTGTDTQYF.

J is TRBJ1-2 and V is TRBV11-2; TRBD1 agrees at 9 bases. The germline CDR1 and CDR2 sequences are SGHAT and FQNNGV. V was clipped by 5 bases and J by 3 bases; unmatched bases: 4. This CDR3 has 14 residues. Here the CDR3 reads CASSLGTGYYGYTF. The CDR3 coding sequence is TGTGCCAGCAGCCTAGGGACAGGGTACTATGGCTACACCTTC.

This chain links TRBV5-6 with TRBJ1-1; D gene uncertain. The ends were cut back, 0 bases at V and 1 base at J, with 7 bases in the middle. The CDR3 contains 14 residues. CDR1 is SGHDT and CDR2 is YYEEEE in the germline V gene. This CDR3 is CASSLGTTNTEAFF. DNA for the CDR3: TGTGCCAGCAGCTTGGGTACAACGAACACTGAAGCTTTCTTT.